This T cell receptor beta chain was observed in a study of cytomegalovirus exposure and HLA in healthy donors. The CDR3 spans 16 residues. V lost 5 bases to trimming and J lost 0 bases; unmatched junction nucleotides: 5. Germline assignment: CDR1 SEHNR and CDR2 FQNEAQ (reference sequence). PCR involved 60 Vbeta and 13 Jbeta primers. Sequencing was performed with immunoSEQ multiplex PCR; in TCRdb, only in-frame clones are kept and a portion is missing. Of approximately 210,000 clones detected, around 75% appear once; the ten largest clones hold around 0.38%. This receptor was identified in a male donor in good health and CMV-seropositive. Sequencing was done on a sample of PBMCs. The rearrangement joins TRBV7-9 to TRBJ2-2, with TRBD1 identical over 8 bases. CDR3 residues: CASSPGQAANTGELFF. As DNA, the CDR3 is TGTGCCAGCAGCCCGGGACAGGCGGCGAACACCGGGGAGCTGTTTTTT. The variable domain in full, completed from reference TRBV7-9 and TRBJ2-2, reads DTGVSQNPRHKITKRGQNVTFRCDPISEHNRLYWYRQTLGQGPEFLTYFQNEAQLEKSRLLSDRFSAERPKGSFSTLEIQRTEQGDSAMYLCASSPGQAANTGELFFGEGSRLTVL.